This T cell receptor beta chain was profiled in a study of blood T cell repertoires in COVID-19. Study-wide context: Acute-phase and convalescent COVID-19 samples originated in the United States, Italy and Spain. T cells, B-cell-depleted T cells, or PBMCs supplied cDNA or gDNA.

As processed by the authors: Cell counts per sample came from amplifying reference gene primers. Clones were read by immunoSEQ multiplex PCR, and TCRdb kept only the in-frame ones, dropping some. V, J and clone size were drawn from that table, and D and trimming were deduced from the DNA. The table shows roughly 200,000 clones, with just under 90% occurring only once. CDR3 size: 13 residues. Losses at the gene ends were 10 bases for V and 6 bases for J; bases not matched to a gene: 11. Germline V gives CDR1 MNHEY, CDR2 SVGAGI. The chain links TRBV6-5 to TRBJ1-2, with 7 nucleotides matching TRBD1. The sample taken for sequencing was peripheral blood. This receptor was taken from a man between 60 and 75 years old who had recovered from COVID-19. In nucleotides, the CDR3 is TGTGCCACCCAACAGGGGTGGGACAATGGCTACACCTTC. It is translated as CATQQGWDNGYTF.